Listed below are T cell receptor beta chains from one sample, sequenced in a study of beta chain features in type 1 diabetes. Sequencing was performed with immunoSEQ multiplex PCR; in TCRdb, only in-frame clones are kept and a portion is missing. Of 250,000 to 350,000 clones in the sample, 11% to 15% are singletons; the top ten hold 5.5% to 7.5%. Sequencing was done on a sample of central memory CD4+ T cells from blood. These receptors were obtained from a man aged 30-40 years in good health. Both conserved end residues are part of each CDR3. Each record gives: D gene, V gene, J gene, clone size, CDR3 DNA, CDR3 protein. D genes are given only for firm matches. Clone size is stated in some rows and not others, as once, few, many or a class when expanded.

>TRBD2|TRBV11-2|TRBJ2-3|-
TGTGCCAGCAGCCCCCAGGCTAGCGGGGTTAGCACAGATACGCAGTATTTT
CASSPQASGVSTDTQYF
>-|TRBV10-3|TRBJ1-2|-
TGTGCCATCAGTGGGGGGACCCCTGCAGGTGGCTACACCTTC
CAISGGTPAGGYTF
>-|TRBV7-8|TRBJ1-3|once
TGTGCCAGCAGCTTAGCGTCGTTTGTCTCTGGAAACACCATATATTTT
CASSLASFVSGNTIYF
>-|TRBV20-1|TRBJ2-1|-
TGCAGTGCGTGGCGGAATGAGCAGTTCTTC
CSAWRNEQFF
>-|TRBV9|TRBJ2-7|few
TGTGCCAGCAGCGTAGGGCCAGGGCCTAGCGAGCAGTACTTC
CASSVGPGPSEQYF
>-|TRBV2|TRBJ2-4|-
TGTGCCATCCCAAAGGGAGCGGCAAACGGGAACATTCAGTACTTC
CAIPKGAANGNIQYF
>-|TRBV13|TRBJ2-2|-
TGTGCCAGCAGCCCAAGGCAGGGCCGGGAGCTGTTTTTT
CASSPRQGRELFF
>-|TRBV9|TRBJ2-2|-
TGTGCCAGCAACGTAGTGGGGGACGGGGAGCTGTTTTTT
CASNVVGDGELFF
>TRBD2|TRBV15|TRBJ2-1|few
TGTGCCACCAGGGCGTCTAGCGGCTCCTACAATGAGCAGTTCTTC
CATRASSGSYNEQFF
>-|TRBV30|TRBJ1-1|few
TGTGCCTGGAGTGTAGGCAGTGAGGACACTGAAGCTTTCTTT
CAWSVGSEDTEAFF
>TRBD1|TRBV5-1|TRBJ1-5|few
TGCGCCAGCAGCCGGGACAGCGGCCGCAATCAGCCCCAGCATTTT
CASSRDSGRNQPQHF
>-|TRBV7-8|TRBJ1-4|few
TGTGCCAGCAGCTTAGCGGGCAGGGGAAATGAAAAACTGTTTTTT
CASSLAGRGNEKLFF
>-|TRBV7-2|TRBJ2-1|many
TGTGCCAGCCGACCACTGGCCTCATACAATGAGCAGTTCTTC
CASRPLASYNEQFF
>TRBD2|TRBV29-1|TRBJ2-1|few
TGCAGCTCTGACGGGGGGGCGTACAATGAGCAGTTCTTC
CSSDGGAYNEQFF
>-|TRBV4-3|TRBJ1-1|-
TGCGCCAGCAGCCACGGGTCACTTGGGGCTGAAGCTTTCTTT
CASSHGSLGAEAFF
>-|TRBV7-2|TRBJ2-1|-
TGTGCCAGCAGCGGGTTAGATGCAGGGGGGGTATCAGTTGAGCAGTTCTTC
CASSGLDAGGVSVEQFF
>-|TRBV10-3|TRBJ2-3|few
TGTGCCATCAGGGAGGGTCTGGTCGGCACAGATACGCAGTATTTT
CAIREGLVGTDTQYF
>-|TRBV6-6|TRBJ2-2|-
TGTGCCAGCAGTTCCGGCTTGGAGCTGTTTTTT
CASSSGLELFF
>-|TRBV11-3|TRBJ1-2|-
TGTGCCAGCAGCTTAGGAGTTCGATCTAACTATGGCTACACCTTC
CASSLGVRSNYGYTF
>-|TRBV7-9|TRBJ2-3|few
TGTGCCAGCAGCTTCAGTACAGTTAGCACAGATACGCAGTATTTT
CASSFSTVSTDTQYF
>-|TRBV11-2|TRBJ2-5|-
TGTGCCAGCAGCTTAGATCCGTCAGAGACCCAGTACTTC
CASSLDPSETQYF
>-|TRBV5-1|TRBJ2-3|-
TGCGCCAGCACCCCCCAAGGGGGAGGCACAGATACGCAGTATTTT
CASTPQGGGTDTQYF
>-|TRBV5-1|TRBJ2-5|-
TGCGCCAGCAGCTTGAGCTCAGGAGGGGGATCAGAGACCCAGTACTTC
CASSLSSGGGSETQYF